The present T cell receptor (beta chain) was sequenced within a study of blood T cell repertoires in COVID-19. Turning to the study itself: T cells, B-cell-depleted T cells, or PBMCs supplied cDNA or gDNA.

This clone was seen only once. Per the original methods: Amplifying reference gene primers gave estimates of nucleated cell counts. The protocol was immunoSEQ multiplex PCR, while the TCRdb copy is restricted to in-frame clones and leaves out a portion. V, J and clone size derive from that table, while D and trimming were established from the DNA sequence. The sample records some 110,000 clones, about 81% being singletons. Sequenced: peripheral blood. The sequence was collected from a man in his 70s with acute or convalescent COVID-19.

The CDR3 protein is CSASAGEGYNEQFF. The CDR3 DNA is TGCAGTGCTAGTGCGGGAGAAGGCTACAATGAGCAGTTCTTC. V and J are TRBV20-1 and TRBJ2-1, with 7 nucleotides matching TRBD2. Germline values: CDR1 DFQATT, CDR2 SNEGSKA (reference sequence). The CDR3 spans 14 residues. With 3 bases clipped from V and 3 bases from J, the junction kept 5 bases outside the gene matches.